The clone carrying this T cell receptor beta chain was counted many times. The antigen is not known. The germline V gene has CDR1 SGDLS and CDR2 YYNGEE. The CDR3 has 18 amino acids. With V trimmed by 0 bases and J by 2 bases, 7 bases remained unmatched. This entry belongs to a study of neurological immune-mediated disorders. Stored at -80 C, 2 million PBMCs were the source of the unsorted libraries. The study's findings and limits: Because no CDR3 amino acid sequences were shared across subjects by expanded clones, private repertoires were suggested in all groups. HTLV-1-associated myelopathy had the most TCR clonal expansion, while multiple sclerosis had the least, a level that fell below healthy controls.

A single record per CDR3 protein comes from TCRdb applying MiXCR to the 5' RACE reads. The sample records 55,000 to 65,000 distinct CDR3 sequences, approximately 3.5% being singletons. The receptor was derived from a woman younger than 45 with multiple sclerosis. Material for sequencing was PBMCs. This rearrangement joins TRBV9 to TRBJ2-1; the match to TRBD2 covers 11 bases. CDR3 bases: TGTGCCAGCAGCGTAGGCCTAGCGGGAGGAGGGGCCTACAATGAGCAGTTCTTC. Its translation: CASSVGLAGGGAYNEQFF.